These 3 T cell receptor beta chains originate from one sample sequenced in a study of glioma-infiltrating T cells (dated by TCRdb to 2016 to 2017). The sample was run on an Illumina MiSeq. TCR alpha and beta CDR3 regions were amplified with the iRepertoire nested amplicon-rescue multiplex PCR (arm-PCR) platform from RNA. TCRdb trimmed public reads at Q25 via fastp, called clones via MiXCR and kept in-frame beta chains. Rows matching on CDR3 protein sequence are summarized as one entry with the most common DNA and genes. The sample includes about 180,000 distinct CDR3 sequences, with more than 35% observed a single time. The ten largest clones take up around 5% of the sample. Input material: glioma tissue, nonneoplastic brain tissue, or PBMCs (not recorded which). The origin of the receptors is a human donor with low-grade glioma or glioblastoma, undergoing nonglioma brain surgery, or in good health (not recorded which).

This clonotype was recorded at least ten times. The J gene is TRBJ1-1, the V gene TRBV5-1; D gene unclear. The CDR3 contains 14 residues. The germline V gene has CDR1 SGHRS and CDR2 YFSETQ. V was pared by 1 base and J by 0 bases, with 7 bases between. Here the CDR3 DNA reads TGCGCCAGCAGCTTGCAGACCATGAACACTGAAGCTTTCTTT. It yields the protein CASSLQTMNTEAFF.

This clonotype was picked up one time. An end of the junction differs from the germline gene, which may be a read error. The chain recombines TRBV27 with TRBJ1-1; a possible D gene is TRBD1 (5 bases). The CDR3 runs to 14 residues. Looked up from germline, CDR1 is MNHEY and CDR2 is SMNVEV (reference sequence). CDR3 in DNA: TGTGCCAGCAAATATCAGGGTCCTAACACTGAAGTCCTCTTT. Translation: CASKYQGPNTEVLF.

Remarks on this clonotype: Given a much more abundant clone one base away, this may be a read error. This CDR3 reads CASSLLDYPEAFF. The DNA of the CDR3 is TGTGCCAGCAGCTTGTTAGACTACCCTGAAGCTTTCTTT. This rearrangement joins TRBV7-9 to TRBJ1-1; D not certain. The germline V and J ends were trimmed by 3 bases and 6 bases, with 11 bases remaining between them. Germline V gene sequence: CDR1 SEHNR, CDR2 FQNEAQ (reference sequence). CDR3 length equals 13 residues. Full variable domain (rest looked up from reference TRBV7-9 and TRBJ1-1): DTGVSQNPRHKITKRGQNVTFRCDPISEHNRLYWYRQTLGQGPEFLTYFQNEAQLEKSRLLSDRFSAERPKGSFSTLEIQRTEQGDSAMYLCASSLLDYPEAFFGQGTRLTVV.